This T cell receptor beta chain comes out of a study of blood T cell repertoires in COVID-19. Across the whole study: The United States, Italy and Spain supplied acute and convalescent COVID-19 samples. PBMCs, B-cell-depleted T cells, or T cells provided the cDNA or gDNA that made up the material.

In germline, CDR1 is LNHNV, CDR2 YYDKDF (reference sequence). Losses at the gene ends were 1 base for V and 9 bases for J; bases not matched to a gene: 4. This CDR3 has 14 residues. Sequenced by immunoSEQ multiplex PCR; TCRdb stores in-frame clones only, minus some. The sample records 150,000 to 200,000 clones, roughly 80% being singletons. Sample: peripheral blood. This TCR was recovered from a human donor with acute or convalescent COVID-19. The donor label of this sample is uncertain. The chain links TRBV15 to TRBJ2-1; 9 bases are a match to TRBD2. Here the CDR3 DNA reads TGTGCCACCAGCAGAGGGCTAGCGGGGAGTGAGCAGTTCTTC. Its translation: CATSRGLAGSEQFF.